The rows below give T cell receptor beta chains drawn from one sample of a study of shared clonotypes between healthy human individuals. Data came from immunoSEQ multiplex PCR; TCRdb stores just in-frame clones and leaves some out. The table includes 550,000 to 750,000 clones, about 91% detected once. The sequenced sample consisted of naive CD8+ T cells sorted from blood. These receptors were taken from a man aged 25-45 years in good health. CDR3s include the opening cysteine and the closing phenylalanine or tryptophan. A D gene is named only where the DNA matches it firmly. Expanded clones get a size class; other rows say once, few or many, or leave the size out.

d_gene,v_gene,j_gene,abundance,CDR3aa,CDR3nt
-,TRBV28,TRBJ2-5,-,CASSLVVGGSETQYF,TGTGCCAGCAGTTTAGTTGTCGGTGGGTCGGAGACCCAGTACTTC
-,TRBV29-1,TRBJ2-2,-,CSVEYVNTGELFF,TGCAGCGTTGAGTACGTGAACACCGGGGAGCTGTTTTTT
TRBD1,TRBV4-3,TRBJ2-7,-,CASSQRTGGGYEQYF,TGCGCCAGCAGCCAAAGGACAGGGGGCGGTTACGAGCAGTACTTC
-,TRBV19,TRBJ2-2,-,CASYQGIGNTGELFF,TGTGCCAGTTATCAGGGTATTGGGAACACCGGGGAGCTGTTTTTT
-,TRBV12-2,TRBJ2-7,-,CASRLATYMDKGCRHEQYF,TGTGCAAGTCGCTTAGCCACCTATATGGACAAAGGGTGCCGCCACGAGCAGTACTTC
TRBD1,TRBV28,TRBJ1-1,-,CASSDDRAPNTEAFF,TGTGCCAGCAGTGACGACAGGGCGCCGAACACTGAAGCTTTCTTT
-,TRBV27,TRBJ2-5,-,CASSLVGPETQYF,TGTGCCAGCAGTTTGGTAGGTCCGGAGACCCAGTACTTC
-,TRBV14,TRBJ2-5,-,CASSQMIGQETQYF,TGTGCCAGCAGCCAAATGATAGGGCAAGAGACCCAGTACTTC
-,TRBV7-9,TRBJ2-7,-,CASSLGPGVDEQYF,TGTGCCAGCAGCTTAGGGCCCGGAGTTGACGAGCAGTACTTC
TRBD2,TRBV9,TRBJ2-3,-,CASSVAWGLPTDTQYF,TGTGCCAGCAGCGTAGCTTGGGGACTACCAACAGATACGCAGTATTTT
-,TRBV7-8,TRBJ2-5,-,CASSFGTGQETQYF,TGTGCCAGCAGCTTCGGTACGGGCCAAGAGACCCAGTACTTC
TRBD2,TRBV19,TRBJ2-3,-,CASTSGGREGSTDTQYF,TGTGCCAGTACCTCAGGCGGGCGGGAGGGTAGCACAGATACGCAGTATTTT
-,TRBV25-1,TRBJ1-4,-,CASSGRPNEKLFF,TGTGCCAGCAGTGGTCGGCCTAATGAAAAACTGTTTTTT
TRBD1,TRBV6-4,TRBJ2-2,-,CASSDRQGFTGELFF,TGTGCCAGCAGTGACAGACAGGGATTCACCGGGGAGCTGTTTTTT
-,TRBV7-9,TRBJ2-7,-,CASSVGDTSYEQYF,TGTGCCAGCAGTGTCGGCGACACCTCCTACGAGCAGTACTTC
-,TRBV19,TRBJ1-1,-,CASSILATNTEAFF,TGTGCCAGTAGTATACTTGCCACTAACACTGAAGCTTTCTTT
-,TRBV4-1,TRBJ2-7,-,CASSLPFGEQYF,TGCGCCAGCAGCCTTCCGTTTGGCGAGCAGTACTTC
TRBD2,TRBV5-5,TRBJ2-1,-,CASSLAGGPYEQFF,TGTGCCAGCAGCCTAGCGGGAGGGCCTTATGAGCAGTTCTTC
-,TRBV7-2,TRBJ2-1,-,CASSSHDRDYEQFF,TGTGCCAGCAGCTCGCACGACAGGGACTATGAGCAGTTCTTC
-,TRBV7-2,TRBJ2-3,-,CASSSQGVPDTQYF,TGTGCCAGCAGCTCACAGGGAGTCCCAGATACGCAGTATTTT
TRBD1,TRBV29-1,TRBJ2-4,once,CSAEGTGLAKNIQYF,TGCAGCGCCGAAGGGACAGGATTAGCCAAAAACATTCAGTACTTC
-,TRBV9,TRBJ1-4,-,CASSVGWQGKEKLFF,TGTGCCAGCAGCGTAGGTTGGCAGGGAAAAGAAAAACTGTTTTTT
-,TRBV7-9,TRBJ2-7,-,CASSLGFSGQGEDEQYF,TGTGCCAGCAGCTTAGGGTTTTCGGGGCAGGGGGAGGACGAGCAGTACTTC
TRBD2,TRBV30,TRBJ2-1,-,CAARLAVNEQFF,TGTGCCGCCCGACTAGCGGTGAATGAGCAGTTCTTC
-,TRBV5-1,TRBJ2-7,-,CASSLEGLSYEQYF,TGCGCCAGCAGCTTGGAGGGACTCTCCTACGAGCAGTACTTC
TRBD2,TRBV27,TRBJ2-7,-,CASSLGSGHLNEQYF,TGTGCCAGCAGTTTAGGTAGCGGGCATTTAAACGAGCAGTACTTC
TRBD1,TRBV15,TRBJ2-4,-,CATSISDRGPKNIQYF,TGTGCCACCAGCATCTCCGACAGGGGGCCCAAAAACATTCAGTACTTC
-,TRBV23-1,TRBJ1-2,-,CASSQRGFNYGYTF,TGCGCCAGCAGTCAAAGGGGGTTTAACTATGGCTACACCTTC
-,TRBV7-9,TRBJ2-2,-,CASSSGSGELFF,TGTGCCAGCAGCTCCGGTTCCGGGGAGCTGTTTTTT
-,TRBV29-1,TRBJ2-5,-,CSVDEKSRGETQYF,TGCAGCGTTGATGAAAAATCTAGGGGAGAGACCCAGTACTTC
TRBD2,TRBV9,TRBJ2-1,-,CASSVDGRTYNEQFF,TGTGCCAGCAGCGTAGACGGGAGGACCTACAATGAGCAGTTCTTC
-,TRBV7-7,TRBJ2-2,once,CASSSPDVNTGELFF,TGTGCTAGCAGCTCGCCGGACGTGAACACCGGGGAGCTGTTTTTT
TRBD1,TRBV27,TRBJ2-3,-,CASSLSTGGTDTQYF,TGTGCCAGCAGTTTATCGACAGGGGGCACAGATACGCAGTATTTT
TRBD1,TRBV5-1,TRBJ2-3,-,CASSLIQGDTDTQYF,TGCGCCAGCAGCTTGATACAGGGGGACACAGATACGCAGTATTTT
-,TRBV5-1,TRBJ1-1,-,CASSLYVGAEAFF,TGCGCCAGCAGCTTGTACGTGGGGGCTGAAGCTTTCTTT
-,TRBV7-3,TRBJ1-1,-,CASSPGGNTEAFF,TGTGCCAGCAGCCCGGGGGGGAACACTGAAGCTTTCTTT
TRBD2,TRBV6-5,TRBJ2-1,-,CASSYLTSFNEQFF,TGTGCCAGCAGTTACTTGACTAGCTTCAATGAGCAGTTCTTC
-,TRBV11-2,TRBJ1-3,-,CASSFARAKNGSGNTIYF,TGTGCCAGCAGCTTTGCCAGGGCCAAAAACGGCTCTGGAAACACCATATATTTT
-,TRBV2,TRBJ2-7,once,CASSEGETDLYEQYF,TGTGCCAGCAGTGAAGGTGAGACAGACCTCTACGAGCAGTACTTC
-,TRBV7-9,TRBJ1-1,-,CASSFEGGNEAFF,TGTGCCAGCAGCTTTGAGGGGGGGAATGAAGCTTTCTTT
-,TRBV27,TRBJ1-1,-,CASRSRQENTEAFF,TGTGCCAGCAGATCTAGACAGGAGAACACTGAAGCTTTCTTT